The 2 T cell receptor beta chains in this list originate from one sample, sequenced in a study of blood T cell repertoires in COVID-19. Method: immunoSEQ multiplex PCR; TCRdb's copy keeps in-frame clones and lacks some. The sample yields 250,000 or so clones, approximately 86% seen once. The sample taken for sequencing was PBMCs or T cells enriched from blood (not recorded which). The receptors were sampled from a woman in her late teens or twenties who had recovered from COVID-19.

This clone has just a few counts. The chain uses TRBV4-1 and TRBJ1-4, with D hard to call. With 4 bases removed from V and 0 bases from J, the gap between germline ends came to 6 bases. Germline assignment: CDR1 MGHRA and CDR2 YSYEKL. The CDR3 contains 14 residues. CDR3 amino acids: CASSRLATNEKLFF. In DNA, the CDR3 is TGCGCCAGCAGCCGATTAGCAACTAATGAAAAACTGTTTTTT.

This chain links TRBV10-3 with TRBJ2-1; D is possibly TRBD2 (6 bases). Trimming took off 4 bases at V and 8 bases at J, with 18 bases between the two ends. Germline V gene sequence: CDR1 ENHRY, CDR2 SYGVKD. The CDR3 extends over 15 amino acids. The CDR3 loop is CAISGGTLIFDEQFF. CDR3 bases: TGTGCCATCAGTGGGGGGACTCTGATATTCGATGAGCAGTTCTTC.